These T cell receptor beta chains were read from a single sample in a study of vaccination and CD4 T cells after COVID-19. Each CDR3 protein is one row after TCRdb ran MiXCR on the PCR reads. The sample lists 20,000 or so distinct CDR3 sequences, around 50% seen once, with 0.95% to 1.3% in the top ten. The starting material was CD4+ T cells from blood, obtained before SARS-CoV-2 vaccination. The receptors were gathered from a human donor who had recovered from COVID-19. The CDR3 runs from the conserved cysteine through the conserved F or W. The D gene is left open where the match is weak. The size entry is marked missing in some rows and otherwise reads once, few, many or a size class.

>TRBJ2-1|few|NA|TRBV20-1
TGCAGTGCTAGAGAAGGTAGTCTTAGTTACAATGAGCAGTTCTTC
CSAREGSLSYNEQFF
>TRBJ1-2|NA|NA|TRBV20-1
TGCAGTGTCCCGACAGGAGGTCATGGCTACACCTTC
CSVPTGGHGYTF
>TRBJ1-6|few|TRBD1|TRBV10-3
TGTGCCATCAGGGGGACAGGGGGTAATAATTCACCCCTCCACTTT
CAIRGTGGNNSPLHF
>TRBJ2-1|NA|TRBD2|TRBV27
TGTGCCAGCAGTTTCCGGAGCGGGGAATACAATGAGCAGTTCTTC
CASSFRSGEYNEQFF
>TRBJ2-1|NA|TRBD1|TRBV2
TGTGCCAGCTGCGGACAGGGGGCGAATGAGCAGTTCTTC
CASCGQGANEQFF
>TRBJ2-3|NA|TRBD2|TRBV20-1
TGCAGTGCCACCACTAGCGGGCCCAGCACAGATACGCAGTATTTT
CSATTSGPSTDTQYF
>TRBJ1-1|once|NA|TRBV5-8
TGTGCCAGCAGCTTGGGACAGATGAACACTGAAGCTTTCTTT
CASSLGQMNTEAFF
>TRBJ1-5|NA|NA|TRBV20-1
TGCAGTGCTCAGTCAGGGAATCAGCCCCAGCATTTT
CSAQSGNQPQHF
>TRBJ2-5|NA|TRBD1|TRBV12-3/TRBV12-4
TGTGCCAGCAGTGACACAGGGGGCGGGGAGACCCAGTACTTC
CASSDTGGGETQYF
>TRBJ2-7|NA|TRBD1|TRBV28
TGTGCCAGCAGTTCCTCAGGGGGCGGGCAGTACTTC
CASSSSGGGQYF
>TRBJ2-1|NA|NA|TRBV7-8
TGTGCCAGCAGCTTAGGGCCGGGGGCTAGCTGGGGCAATGAGCAGTTCTTC
CASSLGPGASWGNEQFF
>TRBJ2-7|NA|TRBD2|TRBV20-1
TGCAGTGCTAGAGATATAGCGGGAGCCTACGAGCAGTACTTC
CSARDIAGAYEQYF
>TRBJ2-3|NA|NA|TRBV19
TGTGCCAGTAGTATTAACGGATATAGCACAGATACGCAGTATTTT
CASSINGYSTDTQYF
>TRBJ1-5|NA|NA|TRBV30
TGTGCCTGGAGTGTACCTTTGGGAAAGTTGCCCCAGCATTTT
CAWSVPLGKLPQHF
>TRBJ2-1|NA|NA|TRBV28
TGTGCCAGCAGTTTACCAGGAAGTCTAATGAAGCAGTTCTTC
CASSLPGSLMKQFF
>TRBJ2-1|few|TRBD1|TRBV7-2
TGTGCCAGCAGCACATTCAACAGGGGCGGTGAGCAGTTCTTC
CASSTFNRGGEQFF
>TRBJ2-7|NA|NA|TRBV20-1
TGCAGTGCCGGACCCGCCGGCCCGAGATCCTACGAGCAGTACTTC
CSAGPAGPRSYEQYF
>TRBJ1-4|NA|NA|TRBV30
TGTGCCTGGAGTGTACTCAGGGGAGGCGAAAAACTGTTTTTT
CAWSVLRGGEKLFF
>TRBJ2-3|NA|NA|TRBV6-1
TGTGCCAGCAGGAACAGTGATACGCAGTATTTT
CASRNSDTQYF
>TRBJ1-2|few|TRBD1|TRBV20-1
TGCAGTGCTAGTAGGGGGCTCTATGGCTACACCTTC
CSASRGLYGYTF
>TRBJ1-1|NA|NA|TRBV28
TGTGCCAGCAGTTTAAGGGGGGGTGAGCTTACTGAAGCTTTCTTT
CASSLRGGELTEAFF
>TRBJ2-3|NA|NA|TRBV7-2
TGTGCCACCCGGGAGCGGGTCCGACGAGATACGCAGTATTTT
CATRERVRRDTQYF
>TRBJ2-3|NA|TRBD1|TRBV30
TGTGCCTGGAGTGGGAAAAGGACAGGGGGAGGCACAGATACGCAGTATTTT
CAWSGKRTGGGTDTQYF
>TRBJ1-2|once|NA|TRBV6-5
TGTGCCAGCAGTTACCGCAGGGGCCATGGCTACACCTTC
CASSYRRGHGYTF
>TRBJ2-3|few|TRBD2|TRBV7-9
TGTGCCAGCAGCTTCTTCCTAGCGGGAGGTATCTCAGATACGCAGTATTTT
CASSFFLAGGISDTQYF
>TRBJ2-5|few|NA|TRBV11-2
TGTGCCAGCAGCTTAGAAAGGGTCCAAGAGACCCAGTACTTC
CASSLERVQETQYF
>TRBJ2-2|NA|TRBD2|TRBV7-9
TGTGCCAGCAGCTCTCCGGGACTAGATGGCAACGGGGAGCTGTTTTTT
CASSSPGLDGNGELFF
>TRBJ2-1|NA|NA|TRBV20-1
TGCAGTGCTCTCGATGGACAGAAGGCGGATGAGCAGTTCTTC
CSALDGQKADEQFF
>TRBJ2-1|NA|NA|TRBV6-1
TGTGCCAGCGTATCTGGGACCACCAGGGGTGAGCAGTTCTTC
CASVSGTTRGEQFF
>TRBJ2-7|NA|NA|TRBV7-6
TGTGCCAGCAGCCCAAGGGACACCTCCTACGAGCAGTACTTC
CASSPRDTSYEQYF
>TRBJ2-5|few|TRBD2|TRBV7-9
TGTGCCGGAGTAGTAGCGGGGCAAGAGACCCAGTACTTC
CAGVVAGQETQYF
>TRBJ2-7|NA|TRBD2|TRBV20-1
TGCAGTGCGCTAAAGACTAGCGGGAAGTACGAGCAGTACTTC
CSALKTSGKYEQYF
>TRBJ1-6|NA|TRBD1|TRBV20-1
TGCAGTGCTAGACTGGGACAGATTAATTCACCCCTCCACTTT
CSARLGQINSPLHF
>TRBJ1-5|few|NA|TRBV20-1
TGCAGTGCTAGAGATATGTGGACAGAGTTTTATAGCAATCAGCCCCAGCATTTT
CSARDMWTEFYSNQPQHF
>TRBJ1-5|few|NA|TRBV20-1
TGCAGTGCTAGAAAAGACAGAGGGTCTGTTATCAATCAGCCCCAGCATTTT
CSARKDRGSVINQPQHF
>TRBJ1-5|NA|NA|TRBV4-1
TGCGCCAGCAGCCAAGGTAGAGGGGCCATCAATCAGCCCCAGCATTTT
CASSQGRGAINQPQHF
>TRBJ2-1|NA|NA|TRBV15
TGTGCCACCAGCTTGGAGCTTCGGCTTAATGAGCAGTTCTTC
CATSLELRLNEQFF
>TRBJ1-5|NA|NA|TRBV2
TGTGCCAGCGTTGAGGGTCGCAATCAGCCCCAGCATTTT
CASVEGRNQPQHF
>TRBJ2-7|NA|NA|TRBV28
TGTGCCAGCAGTCCCCGAGGGGCGGGAACCTACGAGCAGTACTTC
CASSPRGAGTYEQYF
>TRBJ1-6|NA|NA|TRBV28
TGTGCCAGCAGTCGGGACACGAATTCACCCCTCCACTTT
CASSRDTNSPLHF
>TRBJ2-2|NA|NA|TRBV30
TGTGCCTGGAGTGGGGGGCACGGGGAGCTGTTTTTT
CAWSGGHGELFF
>TRBJ2-2|NA|NA|TRBV6-4
TGTGCCAGCAGTGAGACTAGCACCGGGGAGCTGTTTTTT
CASSETSTGELFF
>TRBJ2-5|few|TRBD2|TRBV20-1
TGCAGTGCTAGAATTCCTAGCGGGAACCAAGAGACCCAGTACTTC
CSARIPSGNQETQYF
>TRBJ2-5|NA|TRBD2|TRBV20-1
TGCAGTGCTACCCCGACTAGCGGGGCCCTGGAGACCCAGTACTTC
CSATPTSGALETQYF
>TRBJ1-5|NA|NA|TRBV20-1
TGCAGTGCTAGTATTTACAATCAGCCCCAGCATTTT
CSASIYNQPQHF